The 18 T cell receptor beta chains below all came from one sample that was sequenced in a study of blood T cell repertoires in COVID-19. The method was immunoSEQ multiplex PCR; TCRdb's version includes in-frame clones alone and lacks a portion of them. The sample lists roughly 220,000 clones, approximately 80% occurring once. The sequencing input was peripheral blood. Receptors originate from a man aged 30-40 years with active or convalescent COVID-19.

The CDR3 reads CASSLAPSGGSPDEQFF. The CDR3, as DNA: TGTGCCAGCAGCTTAGCCCCCTCTGGCGGGAGTCCGGATGAGCAGTTCTTC. This chain uses TRBV7-9 with TRBJ2-1, with 7 bases matching TRBD2. After removal of 0 bases from V and 8 bases from J, the junction contained 13 bases not matched to a gene. The CDR3 totals 17 residues. Germline CDR1 is SEHNR and CDR2 is FQNEAQ (reference sequence).

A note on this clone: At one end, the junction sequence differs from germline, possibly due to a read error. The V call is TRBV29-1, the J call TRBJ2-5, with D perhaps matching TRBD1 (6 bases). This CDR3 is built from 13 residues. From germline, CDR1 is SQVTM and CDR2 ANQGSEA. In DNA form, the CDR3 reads TGCAGCGTTGCCTCACAGGGCCAAGAGGCCCAGTACTTC. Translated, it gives CSVASQGQEAQYF.

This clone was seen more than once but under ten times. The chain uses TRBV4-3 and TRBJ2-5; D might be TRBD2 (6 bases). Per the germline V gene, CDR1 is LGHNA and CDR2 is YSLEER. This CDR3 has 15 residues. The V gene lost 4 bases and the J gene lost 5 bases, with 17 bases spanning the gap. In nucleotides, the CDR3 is TGCGCCAGCAGCCCTCGTGGTGGGGACTTTGAGACCCAGTACTTC. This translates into CASSPRGGDFETQYF.

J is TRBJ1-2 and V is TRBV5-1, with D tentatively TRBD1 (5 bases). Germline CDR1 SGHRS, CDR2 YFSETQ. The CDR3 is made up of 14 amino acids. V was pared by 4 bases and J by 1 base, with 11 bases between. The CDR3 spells CASSTPDNNYGYTF. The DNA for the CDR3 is TGCGCCAGCAGCACCCCGGACAATAACTATGGCTACACCTTC.

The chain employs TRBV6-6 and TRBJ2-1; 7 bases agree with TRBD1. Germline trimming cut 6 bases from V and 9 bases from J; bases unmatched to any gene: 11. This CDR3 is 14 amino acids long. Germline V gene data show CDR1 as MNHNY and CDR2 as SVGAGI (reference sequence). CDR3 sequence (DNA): TGTGCCAGCAGGCCGGGACAGTCGGTGAGTGAGCAGTTCTTC. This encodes CASRPGQSVSEQFF.

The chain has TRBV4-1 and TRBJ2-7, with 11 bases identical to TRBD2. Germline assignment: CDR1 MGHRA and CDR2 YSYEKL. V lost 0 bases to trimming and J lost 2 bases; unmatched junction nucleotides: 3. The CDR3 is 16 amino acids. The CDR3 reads CASSQDRLAGTYEQYF. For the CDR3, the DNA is TGCGCCAGCAGCCAAGATCGACTAGCGGGAACCTACGAGCAGTACTTC.

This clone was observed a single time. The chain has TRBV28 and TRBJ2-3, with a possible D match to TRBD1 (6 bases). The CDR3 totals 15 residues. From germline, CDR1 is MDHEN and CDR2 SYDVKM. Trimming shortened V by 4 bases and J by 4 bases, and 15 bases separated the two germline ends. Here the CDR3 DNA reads TGTGCCAGCAGTTCCCAACTACAGGGCTCAGATACGCAGTATTTT. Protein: CASSSQLQGSDTQYF. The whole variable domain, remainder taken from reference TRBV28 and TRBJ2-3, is DVKVTQSSRYLVKRTGEKVFLECVQDMDHENMFWYRQDPGLGLRLIYFSYDVKMKEKGDIPEGYSVSREKKERFSLILESASTNQTSMYLCASSSQLQGSDTQYFGPGTRLTVL.

This CDR3 is CASSASGIADTQYF. CDR3 DNA: TGTGCCAGCAGCGCAAGCGGGATAGCGGATACGCAGTATTTT. The genes are TRBV9 and TRBJ2-3; 7 positions agree with TRBD2. The germline V gene has CDR1 SGDLS and CDR2 YYNGEE. This CDR3 region has 14 residues. After removal of 3 bases from V and 6 bases from J, the junction contained 7 bases not matched to a gene. The full variable domain, completed using reference TRBV9 and TRBJ2-3, is DSGVTQTPKHLITATGQRVTLRCSPRSGDLSVYWYQQSLDQGLQFLIQYYNGEERAKGNILERFSAQQFPDLHSELNLSSLELGDSALYFCASSASGIADTQYFGPGTRLTVL.

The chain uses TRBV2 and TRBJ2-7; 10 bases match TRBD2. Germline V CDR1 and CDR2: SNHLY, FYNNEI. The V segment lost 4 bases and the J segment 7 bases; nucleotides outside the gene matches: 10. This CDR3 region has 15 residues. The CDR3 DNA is TGTGCCAGCAGTGGCGGGGCTAGCGGGGGTACGGAGCAGTACTTC. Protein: CASSGGASGGTEQYF.

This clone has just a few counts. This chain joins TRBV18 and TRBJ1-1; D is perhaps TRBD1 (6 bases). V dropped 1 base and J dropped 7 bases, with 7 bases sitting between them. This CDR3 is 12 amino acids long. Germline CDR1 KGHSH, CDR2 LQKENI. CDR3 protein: CASSPHRDEAFF. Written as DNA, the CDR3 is TGTGCCAGCTCACCACACAGGGATGAAGCTTTCTTT. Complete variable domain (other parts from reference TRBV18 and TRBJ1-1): NAGVMQNPRHLVRRRGQEARLRCSPMKGHSHVYWYRQLPEEGLKFMVYLQKENIIDESGMPKERFSAEFPKEGPSILRIQQVVRGDSAAYFCASSPHRDEAFFGQGTRLTVV.

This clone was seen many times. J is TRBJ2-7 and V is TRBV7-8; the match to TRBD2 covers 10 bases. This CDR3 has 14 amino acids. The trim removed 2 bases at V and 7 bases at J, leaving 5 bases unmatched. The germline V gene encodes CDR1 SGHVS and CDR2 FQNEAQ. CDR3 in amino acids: CASSLSGGAIEQYF. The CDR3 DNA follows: TGTGCCAGCAGCTTAAGCGGGGGGGCTATAGAGCAGTACTTC.

The CDR3 protein is CATSDLQGPDNQPQHF. The CDR3 DNA follows: TGTGCCACCAGTGATTTGCAGGGGCCTGACAATCAGCCCCAGCATTTT. The rearrangement links TRBV24-1 to TRBJ1-5, with a weak D call TRBD1 (6 bases). The CDR3 has 16 amino acids. Trimming took off 0 bases at V and 3 bases at J, with 11 bases between the two ends. The germline CDR1 and CDR2 sequences are KGHDR and SFDVKD.

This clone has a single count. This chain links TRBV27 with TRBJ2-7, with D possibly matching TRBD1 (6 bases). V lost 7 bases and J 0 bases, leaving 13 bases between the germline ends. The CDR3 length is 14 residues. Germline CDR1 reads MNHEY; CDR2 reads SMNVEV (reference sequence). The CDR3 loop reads CASNPTGSSYEQYF. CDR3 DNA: TGTGCCAGCAACCCGACAGGCAGCTCCTACGAGCAGTACTTC.

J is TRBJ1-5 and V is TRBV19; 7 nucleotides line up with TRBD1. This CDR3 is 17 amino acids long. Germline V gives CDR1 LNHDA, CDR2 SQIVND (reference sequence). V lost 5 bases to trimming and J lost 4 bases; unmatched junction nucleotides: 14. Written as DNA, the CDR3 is TGTGCCAGTAGTGACCTCTCGCAGGGGGAGATTAATCAGCCCCAGCATTTT. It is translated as CASSDLSQGEINQPQHF.

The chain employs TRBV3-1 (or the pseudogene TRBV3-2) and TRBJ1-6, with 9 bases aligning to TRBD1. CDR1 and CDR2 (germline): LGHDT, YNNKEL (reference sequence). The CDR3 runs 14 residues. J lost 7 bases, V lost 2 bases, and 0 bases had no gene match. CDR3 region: CASSQTGGNSPLHF. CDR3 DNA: TGTGCCAGCAGCCAAACAGGGGGCAATTCACCCCTCCACTTT.

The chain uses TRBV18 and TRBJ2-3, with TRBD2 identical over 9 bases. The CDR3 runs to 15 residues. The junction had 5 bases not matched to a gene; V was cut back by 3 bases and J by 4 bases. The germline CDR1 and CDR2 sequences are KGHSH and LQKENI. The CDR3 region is CASSPGTSSADTQYF. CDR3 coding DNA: TGTGCCAGCTCACCGGGGACTAGCAGTGCAGATACGCAGTATTTT.

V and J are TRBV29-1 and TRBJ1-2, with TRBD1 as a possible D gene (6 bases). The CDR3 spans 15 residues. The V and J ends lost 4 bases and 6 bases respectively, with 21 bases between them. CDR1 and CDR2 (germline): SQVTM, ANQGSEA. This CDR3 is CSVVKESHRVNGYTF. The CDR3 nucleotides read TGCAGCGTTGTCAAGGAGTCGCACAGGGTAAATGGCTACACCTTC.

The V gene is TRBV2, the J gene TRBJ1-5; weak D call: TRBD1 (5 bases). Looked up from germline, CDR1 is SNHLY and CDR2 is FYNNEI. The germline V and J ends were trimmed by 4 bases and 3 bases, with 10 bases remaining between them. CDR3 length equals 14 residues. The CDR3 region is CASSVDSHNQPQHF. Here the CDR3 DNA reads TGTGCCAGCAGTGTTGACAGCCACAATCAGCCCCAGCATTTT.